One T cell receptor beta chain is described in this entry. Germline loops: CDR1 GTSNPN, CDR2 SVGIG (reference sequence). V shed 1 base, J shed 8 bases, and the junction held 1 base outside the gene matches. The length of the CDR3 is 13 residues. This specimen comes from a study of blood T cell repertoires in COVID-19. In the study's own analysis: Amplification with reference gene primers provided the estimates of nucleated cell counts. Data came from immunoSEQ multiplex PCR; TCRdb stores just in-frame clones and leaves some out. Clone size and the V and J calls come from that table; the DNA yielded D and trimming. Found here are fewer than 200,000 clones, 82% of them singletons; the top ten hold roughly 8.1%.

The specimen sequenced was peripheral blood. The sequence derives from a woman in her 70s with acute or convalescent COVID-19. The V call is TRBV30, the J call TRBJ1-4; 10 nucleotides align to TRBD1. Written as DNA, the CDR3 is TGTGCCTGGAGTGGGGACAGGGGCGAAAAACTGTTTTTT. This translates into CAWSGDRGEKLFF.